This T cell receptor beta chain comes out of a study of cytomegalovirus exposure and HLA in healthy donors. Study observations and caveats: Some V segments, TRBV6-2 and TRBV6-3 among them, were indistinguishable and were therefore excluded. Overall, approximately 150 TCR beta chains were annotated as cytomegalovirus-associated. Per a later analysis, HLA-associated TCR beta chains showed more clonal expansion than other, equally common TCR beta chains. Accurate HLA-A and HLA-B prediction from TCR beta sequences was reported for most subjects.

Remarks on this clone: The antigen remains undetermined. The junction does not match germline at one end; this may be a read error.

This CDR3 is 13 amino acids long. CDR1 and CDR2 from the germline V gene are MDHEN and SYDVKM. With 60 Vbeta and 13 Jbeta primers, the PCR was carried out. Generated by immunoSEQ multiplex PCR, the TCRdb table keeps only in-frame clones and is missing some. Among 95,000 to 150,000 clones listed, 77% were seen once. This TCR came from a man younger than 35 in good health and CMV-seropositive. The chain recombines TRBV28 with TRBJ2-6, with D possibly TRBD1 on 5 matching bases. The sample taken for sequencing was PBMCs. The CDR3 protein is CASVYSGANGLTF. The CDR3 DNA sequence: TGTGCCAGCGTGTACTCTGGGGCCAACGGCCTGACTTTC.